A selection of T cell receptor beta chains follows, all from one sample in a study of T cells after yellow fever vaccination. TCRdb recomputed calls from the 5' RACE reads with MiXCR, one row per CDR3 protein. The sample has tens of thousands of distinct CDR3 sequences; around 5.4% are singletons. Source: PBMCs, either bulk or a sorted T-cell subset (CD4+, CD8+, memory, or dextramer-sorted; not recorded which), taken on the day of the yellow fever booster vaccination. These receptors were taken from a man between 18 and 29 years old who received the YFV17D yellow fever vaccine. CDR3s include the opening cysteine and the closing phenylalanine or tryptophan. Fields, in order: J gene, V gene, D gene, clone size, CDR3 DNA, CDR3 protein. D genes are given only for firm matches. Clone size is given for some rows only: seen once, a few or many times, or a class if the clone is expanded.

>TRBJ1-1|TRBV4-3|.|many
TGCGCCAGCAGCCAAGACATAGGGCAGAACACTGAAGCTTTCTTT
CASSQDIGQNTEAFF
>TRBJ2-7|TRBV6-6|.|many
TGTGCCAGCAGAGAACAGGGTTCCTACGAGCAGTACTTC
CASREQGSYEQYF
>TRBJ2-1|TRBV11-2|TRBD2|few
TGTGCCAGCAGCTTACGGAGCGGGGGGTACAATGAGCAGTTCTTC
CASSLRSGGYNEQFF
>TRBJ2-2|TRBV7-9|.|many
TGTGCCAGCAGCCTATCGAGGGCTCGGACCGGGGAGCTGTTTTTT
CASSLSRARTGELFF
>TRBJ1-1|TRBV7-2|.|few
TGTGCCAGCAGCTTACCCAAAGGGGGGGCTAGGACTGAAGCTTTCTTT
CASSLPKGGARTEAFF
>TRBJ2-3|TRBV7-2|.|few
TGTGCCAGCAGCTTATGGGCAGATACGCAGTATTTT
CASSLWADTQYF
>TRBJ1-1|TRBV7-3|TRBD1|.
TGTGCCAGCAGCTTGACAGGGGGAGCGAACACTGAAGCTTTCTTT
CASSLTGGANTEAFF
>TRBJ1-6|TRBV10-2|.|many
TGCGCCAGCAGTGAGTCGGGGGGCCTTTCACCCCTCCACTTT
CASSESGGLSPLHF
>TRBJ1-4|TRBV27|.|many
TGTGCCAGCAGTCAACGGAGGCAGCCTAATGAAAAACTGTTTTTT
CASSQRRQPNEKLFF
>TRBJ2-1|TRBV7-8|TRBD2|.
TGTGACAGCAGCTTAGGCTTAGCGGGGAGTAATGAGCAGTTCTTC
CDSSLGLAGSNEQFF
>TRBJ1-2|TRBV7-2|.|many
TGTGCCAGCAGCTCCGGACTTACTGGCTATGGCTACACCTTC
CASSSGLTGYGYTF
>TRBJ2-3|TRBV12-3/TRBV12-4|.|.
TGTGCCAGCAGTTTCCTCAGCACAGATACGCAGTATTTT
CASSFLSTDTQYF
>TRBJ2-5|TRBV5-1|TRBD1|.
TGCGCCAGCAGCACTGCCCGGGACAGGGTCTGGGAGACCCAGTACTTC
CASSTARDRVWETQYF
>TRBJ2-2|TRBV7-3|TRBD1|few
TGTGCCAGCAGCCACGGGGACAGGGCCACCGGGGAGCTGTTTTTT
CASSHGDRATGELFF
>TRBJ2-3|TRBV5-1|TRBD2|.
TGCGCCAGCAGCTTGGCTGGCGGGGGGGCGCCAGGGCAGTATTTT
CASSLAGGGAPGQYF
>TRBJ2-1|TRBV7-3|TRBD1|many
TGTGCCAGCAGCAAAGCCGGGACAGAGAACAATGAGCAGTTCTTC
CASSKAGTENNEQFF
>TRBJ2-7|TRBV9|TRBD1|many
TGTGCCAGCAGCGTAGAGGGGACAGCAGGACGGGGAGACGAGCAGTACTTC
CASSVEGTAGRGDEQYF
>TRBJ1-1|TRBV7-2|.|.
TGTGCCAGCAGCTGGCGGACTGAAGCTTTCTTT
CASSWRTEAFF
>TRBJ1-1|TRBV18|.|many
TGTGCCAGCTCACCACTATACAGGGAGACTGAAGCTTTCTTT
CASSPLYRETEAFF
>TRBJ1-3|TRBV7-9|.|few
TGTGCCAGCAGTTCCTCCTCTGGAAACACCATATATTTT
CASSSSSGNTIYF
>TRBJ1-2|TRBV7-2|.|many
TGTGCCAGCAGCTTAGCGGGGCGGAGCTACACCTTC
CASSLAGRSYTF
>TRBJ2-3|TRBV4-1|.|.
TGCGCCAGCAGAACTTCCCCCGGGGCCGGGGATACGCAGTATTTT
CASRTSPGAGDTQYF
>TRBJ2-2|TRBV15|TRBD1|many
TGTGCCACCAGCCAGGGGGCGGGAACCGGGGAGCTGTTTTTT
CATSQGAGTGELFF
>TRBJ2-4|TRBV19|.|few
TGTGCCAGTAGTCCCCTCGGCACACTAGCCAAAAACATTCAGTACTTC
CASSPLGTLAKNIQYF
>TRBJ1-1|TRBV4-1|.|few
TGCGCCAGCAGCCATCCAGCTCAGGTGGGATTGAACACTGAAGCTTTCTTT
CASSHPAQVGLNTEAFF
>TRBJ1-2|TRBV6-5|.|.
TGTGCCAGCAACGAAGGGCGACCCAACTATGGCTACACCTTC
CASNEGRPNYGYTF
>TRBJ2-5|TRBV21-1|.|.
TGTGCCAGCAGCAAACGCGTTTCTGTCCAGGGACTAGCGGGAGAGACCCAGTACTTC
CASSKRVSVQGLAGETQYF
>TRBJ1-6|TRBV20-1|.|.
TGCAGTGCTCTACGGGACCGATATTCACCCCTCCACTTT
CSALRDRYSPLHF
>TRBJ1-6|TRBV6-6|.|few
TGTGCCAGCAGTAAGAAGGGTTGGGATAATTCACCCCTCCACTTT
CASSKKGWDNSPLHF
>TRBJ2-5|TRBV5-1|.|many
TGCGCCAGCAGCTTGATTGGGGAGACCCAGTACTTC
CASSLIGETQYF
>TRBJ2-1|TRBV5-1|TRBD2|many
TGCGCCAGCAGCTTGGTAGCGGGGGCACCCTACAATGAGCAGTTCTTC
CASSLVAGAPYNEQFF
>TRBJ2-5|TRBV5-1|TRBD1|.
TGCGCCAGCAGCTCCGACAGGGGGTTTGAGACCCAGTACTTC
CASSSDRGFETQYF
>TRBJ1-1|TRBV29-1|TRBD1|many
TGCAGCGGGGTACAGGGGGCGATGAACACTGAAGCTTTCTTT
CSGVQGAMNTEAFF
>TRBJ2-2|TRBV6-2/TRBV6-3|.|few
TGTGCCAGCGAGGGACTCAGGAACACCGGGGAGCTGTTTTTT
CASEGLRNTGELFF
>TRBJ2-7|TRBV7-9|TRBD1|many
TGTGCCAGCAGCTCCTGGACAGGGGGCGAATACGAGCAGTACTTC
CASSSWTGGEYEQYF
>TRBJ2-3|TRBV19|.|.
TGTGCCAGTAGTGATTCCCCGCCGGACTCGCAGTATTTT
CASSDSPPDSQYF
>TRBJ2-7|TRBV27|.|many
TGTGCCAGCAGTTTGGGCCCAAGTTACGAGCAGTACTTC
CASSLGPSYEQYF
>TRBJ2-2|TRBV5-5|.|.
TGTGCCATCAGCGCGGGGGCGAACAGCGGGGAGCTGCTTTTT
CAISAGANSGELLF
>TRBJ2-7|TRBV6-6|.|many
TGTGCCAGCAGTTACCGCCCGGTGACCAACGAGTACTTC
CASSYRPVTNEYF
>TRBJ1-1|TRBV4-2|TRBD1|many
TGTGCCAGCACGCCGGGACAGGGAAACACTGAAGCTTTCTTT
CASTPGQGNTEAFF
>TRBJ2-1|TRBV9|TRBD1|few
TGTGCCAGCAGCGCCCGACCGGGACAGGGGGCAAGTGAGCAGTTCTTC
CASSARPGQGASEQFF
>TRBJ1-2|TRBV7-9|.|.
TGTGCCAGCAGCCCCCCCAGGACTTACCCTTATGGCTACACCTTC
CASSPPRTYPYGYTF
>TRBJ2-1|TRBV7-3|.|many
TGTGCCAGCAGCTTGGCGGGGCAGCAGTTCTTC
CASSLAGQQFF
>TRBJ2-3|TRBV2|.|.
TGTGCCAGCAGTGGGGTGAGGACAGTCGTCATGGATACGCAGTATTTT
CASSGVRTVVMDTQYF
>TRBJ2-5|TRBV7-7|.|.
TGTGCTAGCAGCTTATCTAACGCAGTAGAGACCCAGTACTTC
CASSLSNAVETQYF
>TRBJ1-2|TRBV6-5|.|many
TGTGCCAGCAGTGGCGGACACATAGGTCATGGCTACACCTTC
CASSGGHIGHGYTF
>TRBJ1-6|TRBV11-2|.|many
TGTGCCAGCAGCTCCTACCCCGGGACGGAGTTCGACCTCCACTTT
CASSSYPGTEFDLHF
>TRBJ1-2|TRBV6-1|.|many
TGTGCCAGCAGTGGCCCAGGGGATTATGGCTACACCTTC
CASSGPGDYGYTF
>TRBJ2-3|TRBV29-1|TRBD2|few
TGCAGCGTTGCCCTACTAGCGGGGGGCTTTAATACGCAGTATTTT
CSVALLAGGFNTQYF
>TRBJ1-2|TRBV7-9|.|.
TGTGCCAGCAGCTCCCAGACGGAGTCGGATGGCTACACCTTC
CASSSQTESDGYTF
>TRBJ2-1|TRBV7-3|TRBD2|few
TGTGCCAGCAGCTCCTCTAACGGGGGGGCCAATGAGCAGTTCTTC
CASSSSNGGANEQFF
>TRBJ2-3|TRBV5-6|.|.
TGTGCCAGCAGCTCCACAGGGGACTGGGGTACAGATACGCAGTATTTT
CASSSTGDWGTDTQYF
>TRBJ1-1|TRBV9|.|few
TGTGCCAGCAGCGCTTCTCCTAGGGACACTGAAGCTTTCTTT
CASSASPRDTEAFF
>TRBJ1-5|TRBV6-1|.|many
TGTGCCAGCAGTAAGAGCTATAGCAATCAGCCCCAGCATTTT
CASSKSYSNQPQHF
>TRBJ2-7|TRBV4-1|TRBD1|many
TGCGCCAGCAGCCTGAGGGGGACAGAAGTCTTTGGGCAGTACTTC
CASSLRGTEVFGQYF
>TRBJ2-5|TRBV6-2/TRBV6-3|TRBD1|many
TGTGCCAGCAGTTTTAAAAGGACAGGGAAAGAGACCCAGTACTTC
CASSFKRTGKETQYF
>TRBJ2-3|TRBV9|TRBD1|many
TGTGCCAGCAGCGTAACAGGGGCAGCAGATACGCAGTATTTT
CASSVTGAADTQYF
>TRBJ1-2|TRBV28|.|.
TGTGCCAGCAGTTTCTTCTCAGGATACCAGGGCTACACCTTC
CASSFFSGYQGYTF
>TRBJ1-4|TRBV4-3|TRBD1|few
TGCGCCAGCAGCCAAGAGTCCAACCTAGGACAGGGGATTGCAACTAATGAAAAACTGTTTTTT
CASSQESNLGQGIATNEKLFF